This T cell receptor beta chain is drawn from a study of identical twins. Study-wide results and limits: The conclusions drew on cross-sectional statistical analysis instead of tracking the same donors. Twin pairs had excess sharing that was weaker in beta out-of-frame sequences.

Germline lookup yields CDR1 LGHDT and CDR2 YNNKEL (reference sequence). The V and J ends lost 6 bases and 5 bases, in that order; junction bases with no gene match: 12. CDR3 size: 16 residues. TCRdb processed the 5' RACE reads anew with MiXCR; each CDR3 protein has one entry. The sample shows 450,000 or so distinct CDR3 sequences, 20% to 25% of them seen only once. With regard to this clonotype: Antigen: not known.

The data were also submitted as part of a second study, on T cells expressing NK-cell markers. That report adds: Clones of NKG2C+ T cells that had expanded were of unclear HCMV specificity.

The chain links TRBV3-1 to TRBJ2-3, with 9 bases matching TRBD2. The sequencing input was CD4+ T cells sorted from blood. The sequence derives from a woman between 18 and 30 years old in good health. CDR3 residues: CASSLLAGPFVDTQYF. The CDR3 region has the DNA TGTGCCAGCAGTCTACTAGCGGGTCCTTTTGTAGATACGCAGTATTTT.